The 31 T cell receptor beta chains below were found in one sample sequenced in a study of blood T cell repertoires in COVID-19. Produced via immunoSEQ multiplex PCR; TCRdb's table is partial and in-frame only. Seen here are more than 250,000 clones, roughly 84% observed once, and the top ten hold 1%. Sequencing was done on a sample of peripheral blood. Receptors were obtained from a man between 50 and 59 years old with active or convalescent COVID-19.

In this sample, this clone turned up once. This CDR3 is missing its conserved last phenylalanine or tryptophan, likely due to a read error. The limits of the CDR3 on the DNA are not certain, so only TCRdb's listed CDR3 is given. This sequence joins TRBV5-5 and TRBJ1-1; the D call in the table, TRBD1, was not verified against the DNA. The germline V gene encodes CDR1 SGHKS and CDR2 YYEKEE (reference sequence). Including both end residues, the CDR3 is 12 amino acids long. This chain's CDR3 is CASSLTEWQGPI.

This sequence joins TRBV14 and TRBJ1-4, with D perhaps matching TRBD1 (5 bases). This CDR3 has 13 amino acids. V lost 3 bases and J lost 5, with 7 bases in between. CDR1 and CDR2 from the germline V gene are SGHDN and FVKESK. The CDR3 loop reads CASSQGPNEKLFF. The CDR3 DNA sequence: TGTGCCAGCAGCCAGGGGCCGAATGAAAAACTGTTTTTT. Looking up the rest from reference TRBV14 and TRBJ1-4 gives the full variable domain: EAGVTQFPSHSVIEKGQTVTLRCDPISGHDNLYWYRRVMGKEIKFLLHFVKESKQDESGMPNNRFLAERTGGTYSTLKVQPAELEDSGVYFCASSQGPNEKLFFGSGTQLSVL.

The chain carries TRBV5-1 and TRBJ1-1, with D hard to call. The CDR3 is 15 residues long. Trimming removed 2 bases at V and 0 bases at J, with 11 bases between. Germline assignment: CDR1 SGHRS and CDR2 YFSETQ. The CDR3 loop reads CASSFSASMNTEAFF. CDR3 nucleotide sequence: TGCGCCAGCAGCTTTTCAGCGTCTATGAACACTGAAGCTTTCTTT.

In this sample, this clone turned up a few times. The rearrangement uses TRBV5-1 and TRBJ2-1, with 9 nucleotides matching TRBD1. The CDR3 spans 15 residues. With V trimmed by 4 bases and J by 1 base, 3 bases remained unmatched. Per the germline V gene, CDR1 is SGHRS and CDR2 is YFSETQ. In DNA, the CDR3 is TGCGCCAGCAGCGCGACAGGGGGTTCCTACAATGAGCAGTTCTTC. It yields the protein CASSATGGSYNEQFF.

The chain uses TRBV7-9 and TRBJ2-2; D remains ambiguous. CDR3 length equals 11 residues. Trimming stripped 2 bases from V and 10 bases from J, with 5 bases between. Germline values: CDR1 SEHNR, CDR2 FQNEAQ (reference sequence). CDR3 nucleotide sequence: TGTGCCAGCAGCTTACCGTTGGAGCTGTTTTTT. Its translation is CASSLPLELFF. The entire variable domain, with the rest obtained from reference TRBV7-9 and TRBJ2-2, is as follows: DTGVSQNPRHKITKRGQNVTFRCDPISEHNRLYWYRQTLGQGPEFLTYFQNEAQLEKSRLLSDRFSAERPKGSFSTLEIQRTEQGDSAMYLCASSLPLELFFGEGSRLTVL.

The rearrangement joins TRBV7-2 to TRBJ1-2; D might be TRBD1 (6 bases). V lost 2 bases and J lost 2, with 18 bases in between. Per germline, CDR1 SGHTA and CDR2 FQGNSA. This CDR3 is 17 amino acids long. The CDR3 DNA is TGTGCCAGCAGCTTACGGGCGGGGGGCTTAAGCAACTATGGCTACACCTTC. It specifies CASSLRAGGLSNYGYTF.

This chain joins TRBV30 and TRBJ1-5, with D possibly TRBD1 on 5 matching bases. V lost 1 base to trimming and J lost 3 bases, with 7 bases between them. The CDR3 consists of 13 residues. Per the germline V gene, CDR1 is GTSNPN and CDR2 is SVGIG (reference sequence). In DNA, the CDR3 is TGTGCCTGGAGTGGACAGAACAATCAGCCCCAGCATTTT. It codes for CAWSGQNNQPQHF.

The CDR3 here is CASLSGQGVYEQYF. In DNA form, the CDR3 reads TGTGCCAGTTTATCGGGGCAGGGGGTCTACGAGCAGTACTTC. V gene TRBV18 combines with J gene TRBJ2-7, with TRBD1 matching 7 bases. The germline V gene has CDR1 KGHSH and CDR2 LQKENI. V trimming: 9 bases; J trimming: 3 bases; junction bases outside the gene matches: 11. The CDR3 has 14 residues.

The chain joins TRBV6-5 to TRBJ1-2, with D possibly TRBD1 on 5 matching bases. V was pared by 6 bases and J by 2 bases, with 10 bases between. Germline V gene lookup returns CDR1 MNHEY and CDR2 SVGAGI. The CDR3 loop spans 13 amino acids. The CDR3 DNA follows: TGTGCCAGCAGCCCGGAGGGGAACTATGGCTACACCTTC. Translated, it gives CASSPEGNYGYTF.

As DNA, the CDR3 is TGTGCCAGCAGCTTTCGGACAGGGGGCGGGTACGAGCAGTACTTC. Its translation is CASSFRTGGGYEQYF. The chain joins TRBV9 to TRBJ2-7; 11 nucleotides agree with TRBD1. This CDR3 contains 15 residues. The V segment lost 4 bases and the J segment 4 bases; nucleotides outside the gene matches: 7. Germline values: CDR1 SGDLS, CDR2 YYNGEE.

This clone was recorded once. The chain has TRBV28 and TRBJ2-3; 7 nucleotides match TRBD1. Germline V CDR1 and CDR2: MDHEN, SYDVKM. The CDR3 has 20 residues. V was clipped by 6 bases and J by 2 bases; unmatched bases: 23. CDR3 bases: TGTGCCAGCAGCTCAATAGGGGGCTTTGGGAACGATCTGACCACAGATACGCAGTATTTT. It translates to CASSSIGGFGNDLTTDTQYF. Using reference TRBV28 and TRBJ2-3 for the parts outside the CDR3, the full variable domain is DVKVTQSSRYLVKRTGEKVFLECVQDMDHENMFWYRQDPGLGLRLIYFSYDVKMKEKGDIPEGYSVSREKKERFSLILESASTNQTSMYLCASSSIGGFGNDLTTDTQYFGPGTRLTVL.

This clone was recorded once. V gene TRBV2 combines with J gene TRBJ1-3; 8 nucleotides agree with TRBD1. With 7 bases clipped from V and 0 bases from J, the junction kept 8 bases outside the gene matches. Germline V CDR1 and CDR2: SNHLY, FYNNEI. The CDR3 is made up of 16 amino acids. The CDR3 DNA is TGTGCCAGCACCCCTTGGACAGGGAACTCTGGAAACACCATATATTTT. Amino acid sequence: CASTPWTGNSGNTIYF.

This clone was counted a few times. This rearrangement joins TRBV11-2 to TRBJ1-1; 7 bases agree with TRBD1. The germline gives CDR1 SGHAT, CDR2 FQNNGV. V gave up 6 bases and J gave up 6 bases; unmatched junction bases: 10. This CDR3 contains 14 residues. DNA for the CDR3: TGTGCCAGCAGACCAACTCGACAGGGTCCTGAAGCTTTCTTT. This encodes CASRPTRQGPEAFF.

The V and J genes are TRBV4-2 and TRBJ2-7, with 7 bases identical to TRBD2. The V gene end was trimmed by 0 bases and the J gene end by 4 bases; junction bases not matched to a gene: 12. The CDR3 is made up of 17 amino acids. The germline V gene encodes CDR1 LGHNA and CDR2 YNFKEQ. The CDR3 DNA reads TGTGCCAGCAGCCAAGATCAGGTGGGGGAGGGCCATTACGAGCAGTACTTC. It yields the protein CASSQDQVGEGHYEQYF.

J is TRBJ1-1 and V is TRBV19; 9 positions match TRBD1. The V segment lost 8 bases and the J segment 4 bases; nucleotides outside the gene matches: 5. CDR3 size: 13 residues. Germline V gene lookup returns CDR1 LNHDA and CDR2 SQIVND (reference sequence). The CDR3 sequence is CASGQGWGTEAFF. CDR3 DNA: TGTGCCAGTGGACAGGGGTGGGGCACTGAAGCTTTCTTT.

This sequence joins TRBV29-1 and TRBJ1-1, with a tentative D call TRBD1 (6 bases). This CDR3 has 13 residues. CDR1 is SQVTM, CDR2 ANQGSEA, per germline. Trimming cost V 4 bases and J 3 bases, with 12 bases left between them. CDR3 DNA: TGCAGCGTTGGGATTCGACAGGACACTGAAGCTTTCTTT. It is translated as CSVGIRQDTEAFF. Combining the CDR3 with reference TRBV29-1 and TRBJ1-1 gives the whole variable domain SAVISQKPSRDICQRGTSLTIQCQVDSQVTMMFWYRQQPGQSLTLIATANQGSEATYESGFVIDKFPISRPNLTFSTLTVSNMSPEDSSIYLCSVGIRQDTEAFFGQGTRLTVV.

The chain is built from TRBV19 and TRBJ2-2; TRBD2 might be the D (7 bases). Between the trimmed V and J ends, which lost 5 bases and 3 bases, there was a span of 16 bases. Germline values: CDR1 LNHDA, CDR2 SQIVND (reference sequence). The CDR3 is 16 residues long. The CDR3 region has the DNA TGTGCCAGTAGTCCCTTTGGGGGGGGCGACACCGGGGAGCTGTTTTTT. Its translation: CASSPFGGGDTGELFF.

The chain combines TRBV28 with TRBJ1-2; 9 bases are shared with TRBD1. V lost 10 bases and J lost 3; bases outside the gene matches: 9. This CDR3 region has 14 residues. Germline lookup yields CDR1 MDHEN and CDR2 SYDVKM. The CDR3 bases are TGTGCCATCCCCTCGGGACAGGGAGACTATGGCTACACCTTC. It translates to CAIPSGQGDYGYTF.

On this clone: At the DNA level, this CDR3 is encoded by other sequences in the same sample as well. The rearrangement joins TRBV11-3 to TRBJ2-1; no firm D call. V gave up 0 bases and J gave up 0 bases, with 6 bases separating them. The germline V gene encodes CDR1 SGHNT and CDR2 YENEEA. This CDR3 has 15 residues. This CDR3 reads CASSLDLSSYNEQFF. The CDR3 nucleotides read TGTGCCAGCAGCTTAGACCTCAGCTCCTACAATGAGCAGTTCTTC.

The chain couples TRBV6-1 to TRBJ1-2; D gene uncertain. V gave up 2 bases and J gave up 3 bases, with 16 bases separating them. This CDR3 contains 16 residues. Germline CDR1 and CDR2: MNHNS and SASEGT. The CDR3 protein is CASSEYPQLLDYGYTF. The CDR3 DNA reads TGTGCCAGCAGTGAATACCCACAATTATTGGACTATGGCTACACCTTC.

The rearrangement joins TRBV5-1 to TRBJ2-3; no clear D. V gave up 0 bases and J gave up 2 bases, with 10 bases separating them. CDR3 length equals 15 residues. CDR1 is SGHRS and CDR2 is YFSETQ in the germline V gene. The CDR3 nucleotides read TGCGCCAGCAGCTTGGCCTTAAGCTACACAGATACGCAGTATTTT. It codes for CASSLALSYTDTQYF.

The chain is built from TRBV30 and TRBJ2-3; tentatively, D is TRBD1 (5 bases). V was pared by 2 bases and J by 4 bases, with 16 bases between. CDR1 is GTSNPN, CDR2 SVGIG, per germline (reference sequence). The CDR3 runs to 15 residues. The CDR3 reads CAWSIEAGQADTQYF. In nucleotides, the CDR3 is TGTGCCTGGAGTATCGAGGCAGGGCAGGCAGATACGCAGTATTTT.

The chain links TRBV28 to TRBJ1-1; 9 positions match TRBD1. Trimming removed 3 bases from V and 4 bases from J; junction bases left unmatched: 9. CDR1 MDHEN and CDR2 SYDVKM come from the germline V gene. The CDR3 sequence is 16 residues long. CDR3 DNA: TGTGCCAGCAGTTTTTGGGGACAGGGTAAGCGCACTGAAGCTTTCTTT. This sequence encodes CASSFWGQGKRTEAFF.

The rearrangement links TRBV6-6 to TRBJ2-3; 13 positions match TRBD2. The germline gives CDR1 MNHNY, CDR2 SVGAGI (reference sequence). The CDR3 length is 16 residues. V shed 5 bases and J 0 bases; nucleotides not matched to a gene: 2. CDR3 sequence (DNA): TGTGCCAGCAGTAGGACTAGCGGGGGCAGCACAGATACGCAGTATTTT. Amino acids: CASSRTSGGSTDTQYF.

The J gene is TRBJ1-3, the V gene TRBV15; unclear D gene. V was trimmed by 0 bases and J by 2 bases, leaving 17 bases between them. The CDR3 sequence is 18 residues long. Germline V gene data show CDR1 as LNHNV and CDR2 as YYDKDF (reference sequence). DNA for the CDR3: TGTGCCACCAGCAGAGATAGATCAGGTCACCTTCCTGGAAACACCATATATTTT. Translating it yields CATSRDRSGHLPGNTIYF.

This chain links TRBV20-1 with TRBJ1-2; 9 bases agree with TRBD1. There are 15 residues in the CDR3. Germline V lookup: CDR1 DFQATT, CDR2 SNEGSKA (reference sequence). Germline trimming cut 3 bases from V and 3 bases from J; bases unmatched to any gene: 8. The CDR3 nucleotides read TGCAGTGCTAGTTCCCGGGACAGGGTTGACTATGGCTACACCTTC. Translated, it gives CSASSRDRVDYGYTF.

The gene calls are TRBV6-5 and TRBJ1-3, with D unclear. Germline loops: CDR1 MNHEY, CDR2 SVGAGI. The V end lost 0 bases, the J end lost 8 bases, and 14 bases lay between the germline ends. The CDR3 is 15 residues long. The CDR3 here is CASSYSGPGGHTIYF. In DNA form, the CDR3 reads TGTGCCAGCAGTTACTCTGGACCCGGCGGGCACACCATATATTTT.

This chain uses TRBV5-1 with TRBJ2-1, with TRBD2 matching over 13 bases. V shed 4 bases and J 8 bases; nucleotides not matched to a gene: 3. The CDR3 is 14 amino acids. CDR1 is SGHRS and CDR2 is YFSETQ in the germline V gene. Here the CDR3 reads CASSRTSGSDEQFF. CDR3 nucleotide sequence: TGCGCCAGCAGCCGGACTAGCGGGAGCGATGAGCAGTTCTTC.

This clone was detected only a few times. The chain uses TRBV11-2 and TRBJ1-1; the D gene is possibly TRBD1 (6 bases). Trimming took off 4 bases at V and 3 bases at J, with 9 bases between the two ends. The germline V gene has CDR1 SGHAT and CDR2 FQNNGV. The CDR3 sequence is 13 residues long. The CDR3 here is CASSSDSHTEAFF. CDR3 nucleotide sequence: TGTGCCAGCAGCTCGGACAGTCACACTGAAGCTTTCTTT.

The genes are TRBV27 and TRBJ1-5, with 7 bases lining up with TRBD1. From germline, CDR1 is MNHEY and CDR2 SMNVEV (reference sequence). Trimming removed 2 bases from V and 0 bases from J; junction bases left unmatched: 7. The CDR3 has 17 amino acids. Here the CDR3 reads CASSLSPQGVSNQPQHF. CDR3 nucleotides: TGTGCCAGCAGTTTAAGCCCCCAGGGGGTTAGCAATCAGCCCCAGCATTTT.

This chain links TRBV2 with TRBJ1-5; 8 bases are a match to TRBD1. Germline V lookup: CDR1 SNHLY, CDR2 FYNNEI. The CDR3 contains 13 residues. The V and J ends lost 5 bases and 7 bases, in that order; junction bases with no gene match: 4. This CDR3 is CASSFRGQQPQHF. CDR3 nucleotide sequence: TGTGCCAGCAGTTTCAGGGGGCAACAGCCCCAGCATTTT.